This T cell receptor beta chain emerged from a study of cytomegalovirus exposure and HLA in healthy donors. This clone was recorded only once. The CDR3 contains 15 residues. Looked up from germline, CDR1 is SGHAT and CDR2 is FQNNGV. Trimming took off 6 bases at V and 6 bases at J, with 20 bases between the two ends. A multiplex PCR was run with 60 Vbeta primers and 13 Jbeta primers. TCRdb's copy holds only in-frame clones and misses some; the assay was immunoSEQ multiplex PCR. The sample carries 150,000 to 190,000 clones, around 75% recorded once. The TCR comes from a young man in good health and CMV-seronegative. The sample was PBMCs. V gene TRBV11-2 combines with J gene TRBJ1-1, with D unclear. The CDR3, as DNA: TGTGCCAGCAGGGGCATCAGGTCCCCCGGGGCTGAAGCTTTCTTT. Protein sequence: CASRGIRSPGAEAFF.